The clone carrying this T cell receptor (beta chain) was seen only a few times. Antigen specificity is unknown. Clones were sequenced by immunoSEQ multiplex PCR, and TCRdb holds only the in-frame ones, with some missing. The repertoire holds about 1 million clones, about 75% seen once, with about 1.5% in the top ten. CDR1 SGHDT and CDR2 YYEEEE come from the germline V gene. The V end lost 0 bases, the J end lost 2 bases, and 11 bases lay between the germline ends. This CDR3 region has 15 residues. The data were taken from a study of shared clonotypes between healthy human individuals. Study-wide points: Shared clonotypes: roughly 4.5% naive CD4, under 4% naive CD8, 2.3% memory CD4, 0.4% to 0.5% memory CD8.

The chain uses TRBV5-6 and TRBJ1-1, with D unresolved. Input material: memory CD4+ T cells sorted from blood. Subset of the sample: CD45RA-negative fraction. The sequence was obtained from a young man in good health. CDR3 amino acids: CASSLALTPNTEAFF. The CDR3 DNA reads as TGTGCCAGCAGCTTGGCCTTGACACCTAACACTGAAGCTTTCTTT.